The 15 T cell receptor beta chains reported below all come from one sample, sequenced in a study of T-cell reconstitution after alpha-beta-depleted transplantation in children. TCRbeta library construction was performed incorporating unique molecular identifiers. A single record per CDR3 protein comes from TCRdb applying MiXCR to the PCR reads. The table has almost 600,000 distinct CDR3 sequences, 25% to 30% seen once. This specimen consisted of PBMCs, obtained before TCRalphabeta/CD19-depleted stem cell transplant. These receptors came from a boy less than two years old with Wiskott-Aldrich syndrome, due to receive a stem cell transplant.

This clonotype was seen a few times. DNA of the CDR3: TGCGCCAGCAGCCAAGGCACAGGGACCTATAATTCACCCCTCCACTTT. Residues: CASSQGTGTYNSPLHF. The J gene is TRBJ1-6, the V gene TRBV4-1; D might be TRBD1 (6 bases). Trimming left V 1 base short and J 2 bases short, with 9 bases between. The CDR3 sequence is 16 residues long. Germline values: CDR1 MGHRA, CDR2 YSYEKL.

This clonotype was seen more than once but under ten times. The chain recombines TRBV7-2 with TRBJ2-7; unclear D gene. The germline CDR1 and CDR2 sequences are SGHTA and FQGNSA. This CDR3 has 14 amino acids. The germline V and J ends were trimmed by 4 bases and 3 bases, with 13 bases remaining between them. CDR3 protein: CASSSRYPGYEQYF. Here the CDR3 DNA reads TGTGCCAGCAGCTCCCGGTATCCGGGCTACGAGCAGTACTTC.

This clonotype has a handful of counts. This sequence joins TRBV14 and TRBJ1-1; perhaps TRBD1 as D (5 bases). The germline CDR1 and CDR2 sequences are SGHDN and FVKESK. The CDR3 consists of 16 residues. V dropped 5 bases and J dropped 4 bases, with 20 bases sitting between them. CDR3 loop: CASSFHTGLRTTEAFF. In DNA, the CDR3 is TGTGCCAGCAGCTTCCATACGGGACTCCGGACCACTGAAGCTTTCTTT.

This clonotype was counted only a few times. The CDR3 here is CASTLAPLGEQYF. The CDR3 nucleotides read TGTGCCAGCACCCTGGCCCCTCTTGGCGAGCAGTACTTC. This rearrangement joins TRBV12-3 or TRBV12-4 to TRBJ2-7, with D hard to call. This CDR3 region has 13 residues. Trimming took 7 bases from V and 6 from J, leaving 16 bases between them.

The genes are TRBV21-1 and TRBJ1-4; the listed D gene, TRBD1, was not tested against the DNA. TRBV21-1 is assigned pseudogene status. CDR3 length: 16 amino acids. The CDR3 loop is CASSLCRVRVGEKLFF. The DNA of the CDR3 is TGTGCCAGCAGCTTATGCAGGGTACGAGTGGGGGAAAAACTGTTTTTT.

This clonotype was recorded a few times. The chain employs TRBV12-3 or TRBV12-4 and TRBJ2-2; D not resolved. V lost 3 bases to trimming and J lost 6 bases, with 11 bases between them. This CDR3 has 14 residues. The CDR3 spells CASSFSAIAGELFF. The CDR3 region has the DNA TGTGCCAGCAGTTTCTCGGCAATAGCCGGGGAGCTGTTTTTT.

V and J are TRBV9 and TRBJ2-1; 7 positions agree with TRBD2. The ends lost 3 bases at V and 5 bases at J; junction bases unmatched: 11. The germline CDR1 and CDR2 sequences are SGDLS and YYNGEE. The CDR3 loop spans 16 amino acids. The CDR3 loop is CASSGDVGRPDNEQFF. Here the CDR3 DNA reads TGTGCCAGCAGCGGAGATGTCGGGAGGCCCGACAATGAGCAGTTCTTC.

This chain links TRBV20-1 with TRBJ2-1, with 12 nucleotides matching TRBD2. This CDR3 spans 16 amino acids. CDR1 and CDR2 (germline): DFQATT, SNEGSKA (reference sequence). Germline trimming cut 2 bases from V and 2 bases from J; bases unmatched to any gene: 4. CDR3 in DNA: TGCAGTGCTAGAAACAGACTAGCGGGAGCCTACAATGAGCAGTTCTTC. This gives the protein CSARNRLAGAYNEQFF.

V is TRBV20-1 and J is TRBJ1-1, with unresolved D. This CDR3 has 14 residues. The germline CDR1 and CDR2 sequences are DFQATT and SNEGSKA (reference sequence). V lost 4 bases and J lost 0, with 12 bases in between. CDR3 sequence reads: CSATRIGMNTEAFF. The CDR3 nucleotides are TGCAGTGCTACGCGTATCGGCATGAACACTGAAGCTTTCTTT.

The V gene is TRBV12-3 or TRBV12-4, the J gene TRBJ2-5, with 13 bases that match TRBD2. V lost 6 bases, J lost 5 bases, and 12 bases stayed unmatched. This CDR3 contains 17 residues. CDR3 amino acids: CASSQGLAGPYGETQYF. Here the CDR3 DNA reads TGTGCCAGCAGCCAGGGACTAGCGGGGCCCTATGGGGAGACCCAGTACTTC.

This chain joins TRBV5-1 and TRBJ2-6, with D tentatively TRBD1 (6 bases). This CDR3 is 16 amino acids long. Germline V gene data show CDR1 as SGHRS and CDR2 as YFSETQ. Trimming took off 0 bases at V and 7 bases at J, with 14 bases between the two ends. The CDR3 sequence is CASSLATGRGANVLTF. The CDR3 DNA reads as TGCGCCAGCAGCTTGGCAACAGGGCGCGGTGCCAACGTCCTGACTTTC.

This clonotype was seen a handful of times. V and J are TRBV7-6 and TRBJ2-1; 8 bases match TRBD2. Germline CDR1 and CDR2: SGHVS and FNYEAQ. The ends lost 0 bases at V and 6 bases at J; junction bases unmatched: 4. The CDR3 covers 15 residues. CDR3 loop: CASSLATRGGNEQFF. The CDR3 DNA follows: TGTGCCAGCAGCTTAGCCACCCGGGGGGGCAATGAGCAGTTCTTC.

J is TRBJ2-1 and V is TRBV5-4, with TRBD2 identical over 8 bases. CDR1 and CDR2 from the germline V gene are SGHNT and YYREEE (reference sequence). The ends lost 3 bases at V and 2 bases at J; junction bases unmatched: 7. The CDR3 extends over 16 amino acids. The CDR3 DNA follows: TGTGCCAGCAGCTCCACAGCGGGAGAGACCTACAATGAGCAGTTCTTC. Amino acid sequence: CASSSTAGETYNEQFF.

The V gene is TRBV5-1, the J gene TRBJ2-3; maybe TRBD2 (6 bases). The CDR3 totals 15 residues. Trimming stripped 1 base from V and 9 bases from J, with 18 bases between. CDR1 is SGHRS and CDR2 is YFSETQ in the germline V gene. The CDR3 DNA reads as TGCGCCAGCAGCTTGACGGGAGTAGCTGGGGGAACGCAGTATTTT. Protein product: CASSLTGVAGGTQYF.

This clonotype appeared once. The chain uses TRBV27 and TRBJ2-2; D is unclear. Germline values: CDR1 MNHEY, CDR2 SMNVEV (reference sequence). CDR3 size: 16 residues. The V end lost 3 bases, the J end lost 4 bases, and 15 bases lay between the germline ends. The CDR3 is CASSFLATRSTGELFF. CDR3 DNA sequence: TGTGCCAGCAGTTTTCTCGCCACTCGATCCACCGGGGAGCTGTTTTTT.